The source of this T cell receptor beta chain is a study of blood T cell repertoires in COVID-19 (TCRdb year 2020). With respect to the entire study: Collaborator samples came from the United States, Italy and Spain and covered acute and convalescent phases of COVID-19. The prospective study material was composed of cDNA or gDNA derived from T cells, B-cell-depleted T cells, or PBMCs. Deeply sampled blood TCRbeta repertoires from subjects exposed to, actively infected with, or recovered from COVID-19 were included in the dataset. A freely available public database, intended as a resource for researchers studying the immune response to SARS-CoV-2, is where the repertoires were released. Samples were obtained from the ongoing ImmuneRACE study (first 160 participants) and from approximately 1,200 subjects provided by 6 global collaborators. The sample metadata nearly always contained a de-identified subject ID, COVID-19 status, age in years and sex. Where available, HLA class I and class II types were taken from metadata supplied by the sample provider and were not determined by assay-based typing.

The immunoSEQ Assay, a bias-controlled multiplex PCR, was used to amplify TCRbeta CDR3 regions from genomic DNA. In the paper's pipeline: Within the assay, amplification of reference gene primers was used to estimate how many nucleated cells each sample contained. To quantify the absolute abundance of each unique TCRbeta CDR3 rearrangement, sequence reads were collapsed and filtered. Productive Simpson clonality was computed per sample as the square root of Simpson's diversity index over productive rearrangements. TCRdb obtained this table from immuneACCESS and retained in-frame rearrangements with V and J assigned. These tables miss some clones; where compared with another copy, unresolved V genes account for less than half of the shortfall, and the remainder is unexplained. V, J and clone size are those of that table, while D and trimming were read from the DNA. In all, the sample holds roughly 200,000 clones, and roughly 82% of those were seen once. In total, the top ten clones hold around 8% of the sample.

On this clone: Its recognized antigen is unknown. Per-nucleotide qualities are absent, and no much larger clonotype sits a single base away.

In Seattle, one collaborating source enrolled patients while the infection was active and tracked those patients longitudinally over the course of disease. Collaborating institutions collected whole blood in K2EDTA tubes following their own protocols. For TCRbeta analysis, collaborators shipped samples in one of three forms: frozen whole blood, isolated PBMCs, or DNA extracted from either of those sample types. Reading from cysteine to phenylalanine, the CDR3 counts 15 amino acids. The only DNA kept is the CDR3, 45 bases in frame from the first base. The V end gives up 4 bases and the J end 3 bases, leaving 4 bases in the junction not matched to a gene. The germline V gene (reference sequence) sets CDR1 to SGHNT and CDR2 to YYREEE. Study-wide conclusions, independent of this receptor: Clinical and demographic metadata were provided uncurated, with the amount varying by source and participant.

Recombination joined TRBV5-4 with TRBJ2-1, with 10 middle bases fitting TRBD1. The sequence derives from a woman aged 60-75 years with COVID-19, enrolled during active disease. The sequenced sample consisted of peripheral blood. For the CDR3, the sequence is CASSPGTGDYNEQFF. The DNA is TGTGCCAGCAGCCCCGGGACAGGGGACTACAATGAGCAGTTCTTC. The CDR3 plus the reference TRBV5-4 and TRBJ2-1 genes for the other parts give the full variable domain: ETGVTQSPTHLIKTRGQQVTLRCSSQSGHNTVSWYQQALGQGPQFIFQYYREEENGRGNFPPRFSGLQFPNYSSELNVNALELDDSALYLCASSPGTGDYNEQFFGPGTRLTVL.